These 23 T cell receptor beta chains were sequenced from one sample in a study of blood T cell repertoires in COVID-19 (TCRdb year 2020). Preparation of the library involved the immunoSEQ multiplex PCR assay. Sourced from immuneACCESS, this table was stored by TCRdb with only in-frame sequences that have V and J called. A share of the clones is absent; for the studies checked, an unresolved V gene accounts for under half, and the remainder has no known explanation. This sample is represented by 100,000 to 150,000 clones; approximately 85% of them were singletons. Together, the top ten hold 3.2% of the sample. The sequencing sample was made of peripheral blood. The receptors originated from a woman over 75 with COVID-19, enrolled during active disease.

The chain has TRBV7-9 and TRBJ2-5; 11 bases agree with TRBD2. V lost 8 bases to trimming and J lost 5 bases; unmatched junction nucleotides: 10. Per germline, CDR1 SEHNR and CDR2 FQNEAQ (reference sequence). This CDR3 comprises 15 residues. The CDR3 nucleotides are TGTGCCAGCGGGGCGGGACTAGCGGATGGGGAGACCCAGTACTTC. It translates to CASGAGLADGETQYF.

The V gene is TRBV16, the J gene TRBJ2-7, with D maybe TRBD1 (5 bases). The CDR3 has 14 amino acids. Germline CDR1 KGHSY, CDR2 FQNENV. V was pared by 1 base and J by 6 bases, with 13 bases between. The CDR3, as DNA: TGTGCCAGCAGCCAATGGACACCGGTGGGCGAGCAGTACTTC. Translating gives CASSQWTPVGEQYF.

This chain links TRBV27 with TRBJ2-7, with D possibly being TRBD2 (5 bases). The CDR3 is made up of 17 amino acids. V was cut by 4 bases and J by 2 bases, with 21 bases left in between. The germline V gene encodes CDR1 MNHEY and CDR2 SMNVEV (reference sequence). CDR3 region: CASSYLPRAERAYEQYF. The CDR3 bases are TGTGCCAGCAGTTATCTTCCTAGGGCGGAGAGGGCCTACGAGCAGTACTTC.

This chain uses TRBV20-1 with TRBJ1-4; D is unclear. Germline V gene data show CDR1 as DFQATT and CDR2 as SNEGSKA (reference sequence). The V end was cut by 3 bases, the J end by 7 bases, with 9 bases between. CDR3 length: 12 residues. The CDR3 protein is CSASIQTEKLFF. CDR3 nucleotide sequence: TGCAGTGCTAGTATACAGACTGAAAAACTGTTTTTT.

The chain recombines TRBV9 with TRBJ1-4; 10 bases line up with TRBD1. The CDR3 extends over 15 amino acids. The V and J ends lost 4 bases and 7 bases, in that order; junction bases with no gene match: 7. Looked up from germline, CDR1 is SGDLS and CDR2 is YYNGEE. In DNA, the CDR3 is TGTGCCAGCAGCCCCGGGGACAGGGGAGGTGAAAAACTGTTTTTT. Translated: CASSPGDRGGEKLFF.

V is TRBV24-1 and J is TRBJ2-7; 8 bases agree with TRBD2. Germline V gene sequence: CDR1 KGHDR, CDR2 SFDVKD. The CDR3 is 13 residues long. V shed 4 bases, J shed 11 bases, and the junction held 9 bases outside the gene matches. CDR3 residues: CATSEGLGREEYF. CDR3 bases: TGTGCCACCAGTGAGGGCCTCGGGCGGGAGGAGTACTTC.

This clone has a handful of counts. The chain combines TRBV27 with TRBJ1-5, with 8 bases aligning to TRBD1. Trimming at V came to 4 bases and at J to 6 bases, leaving 8 bases not matched to a gene. This CDR3 contains 15 residues. Germline CDR1 is MNHEY and CDR2 is SMNVEV (reference sequence). CDR3 region: CASSSGRQGIQPQHF. DNA for the CDR3: TGTGCCAGCAGTTCTGGACGACAGGGGATTCAGCCCCAGCATTTT.

The chain carries TRBV28 and TRBJ2-2; 9 bases agree with TRBD2. The CDR3 spans 17 residues. The V segment lost 3 bases and the J segment 6 bases; nucleotides outside the gene matches: 11. CDR1 and CDR2 (germline): MDHEN, SYDVKM. The CDR3 DNA sequence: TGTGCCAGCAGTTTCGAAACTCTAGCGGGAATCGCCGGGGAGCTGTTTTTT. Its protein is CASSFETLAGIAGELFF.

This rearrangement joins TRBV27 to TRBJ2-7, with 7 bases fitting TRBD1. The CDR3 is made up of 18 amino acids. Germline-derived CDR1 and CDR2 are MNHEY and SMNVEV (reference sequence). Losses at the gene ends were 7 bases for V and 3 bases for J; bases not matched to a gene: 21. This CDR3 is CASKAQRQGVSPYYEQYF. In DNA form, the CDR3 reads TGTGCCAGCAAAGCTCAAAGACAGGGAGTGTCGCCTTACTACGAGCAGTACTTC.

Here the CDR3 reads CASSADSSTGELFF. For the CDR3, the DNA is TGTGCCAGCTCAGCCGACAGCTCCACCGGGGAGCTGTTTTTT. This chain links TRBV18 with TRBJ2-2, with TRBD1 as a possible D gene (5 bases). This CDR3 spans 14 amino acids. Germline V CDR1 and CDR2: KGHSH, LQKENI. Trimming removed 5 bases at V and 4 bases at J, with 11 bases between.

The J gene is TRBJ2-7, the V gene TRBV19, with D perhaps matching TRBD2 (5 bases). This CDR3 comprises 16 residues. Between the trimmed V and J ends, which lost 1 base and 0 bases, there was a span of 13 bases. Looked up from germline, CDR1 is LNHDA and CDR2 is SQIVND (reference sequence). As DNA, the CDR3 is TGTGCCAGTAGTATAGCGACTACCAGGAGCTCCTACGAGCAGTACTTC. This gives the protein CASSIATTRSSYEQYF.

The chain has TRBV6-5 and TRBJ2-7, with 11 nucleotides matching TRBD1. Looked up from germline, CDR1 is MNHEY and CDR2 is SVGAGI. CDR3 length: 15 amino acids. Trimming at V came to 4 bases and at J to 3 bases, leaving 5 bases not matched to a gene. CDR3 protein: CASSSSGTGGYEQYF. Written as DNA, the CDR3 is TGTGCCAGCAGTTCGAGTGGGACAGGGGGCTACGAGCAGTACTTC.

This chain uses TRBV28 with TRBJ1-2; 8 bases fit TRBD1. CDR1 is MDHEN and CDR2 is SYDVKM in the germline V gene. Unmatched junction bases numbered 13, after V lost 4 bases and J lost 6 bases. There are 16 residues in the CDR3. CDR3 amino acids: CASSSQTGASRDGYTF. CDR3 bases: TGTGCCAGCAGTTCACAGACAGGGGCAAGTAGAGATGGCTACACCTTC.

Comment on this clone: Compared with germline, one end of the junction differs, possibly owing to a read error. Other DNA sequences in this sample translate to the same CDR3. The chain links TRBV10-3 to TRBJ1-3, with a weak D call TRBD1 (5 bases). The V gene's germline CDR1 is ENHRY and CDR2 SYGVKD. The CDR3 is made up of 14 amino acids. Here the CDR3 DNA reads TGTGCCATCAGGGGGACTGACTCTGGAAACACTATATATTTT. Translation gives CAIRGTDSGNTIYF.

This chain joins TRBV21-1 and TRBJ2-2; TRBD1 is taken as the D call from the table, unchecked against the DNA. TRBV21-1 counts as a pseudogene. The CDR3 totals 15 residues. The CDR3 nucleotides read TGTGCCAGCAGCAAGGTAGTAGGGGACACCGGGGAGCTGTTTTTT. The encoded protein is CASSKVVGDTGELFF.

This sequence joins TRBV28 and TRBJ1-4, with a possible D match to TRBD1 (5 bases). The germline V gene encodes CDR1 MDHEN and CDR2 SYDVKM. V shed 5 bases and J shed 4 bases, with 20 bases lying between them. The CDR3 is 17 amino acids. As DNA, the CDR3 is TGTGCCAGCAGTCTAGTAGGGCGGGGGAGGGGTAATGAAAAACTGTTTTTT. The encoded protein is CASSLVGRGRGNEKLFF.

This clone was picked up a small number of times. The chain combines TRBV19 with TRBJ2-3; 8 nucleotides match TRBD1. After removal of 5 bases from V and 10 bases from J, the junction contained 11 bases not matched to a gene. This CDR3 contains 14 residues. CDR1 and CDR2 (germline): LNHDA, SQIVND (reference sequence). The CDR3 is CASSSRIQGDAQYF. CDR3 nucleotide sequence: TGTGCCAGTAGTTCCCGGATACAGGGGGACGCGCAGTATTTT.

The chain employs TRBV9 and TRBJ2-3, with TRBD1 matching over 7 bases. The CDR3 is made up of 16 amino acids. CDR1 SGDLS and CDR2 YYNGEE come from the germline V gene. After removal of 0 bases from V and 3 bases from J, the junction contained 7 bases not matched to a gene. The CDR3 coding sequence is TGTGCCAGCAGCGTAGCTACTGACAGGGTAACAGATACGCAGTATTTT. Its translation: CASSVATDRVTDTQYF.

This clone was picked up one time. The chain combines TRBV19 with TRBJ2-1; TRBD2 matches at 14 bases. The CDR3 is 16 residues long. The germline gives CDR1 LNHDA, CDR2 SQIVND (reference sequence). V was pared by 3 bases and J by 9 bases, with 7 bases of the junction left unmatched. The DNA of the CDR3 is TGTGCCAGTAGTATGGGAGGACTAGCGGGAGGAGGTGAGCAGTTCTTC. It yields the protein CASSMGGLAGGGEQFF.

The chain employs TRBV6-5 and TRBJ2-5, with TRBD2 as a possible D gene (6 bases). Germline V CDR1 and CDR2: MNHEY, SVGAGI. The CDR3 consists of 16 residues. Between the trimmed V and J ends, which lost 3 bases and 1 base, there was a span of 15 bases. CDR3 sequence reads: CASSYFAGRAQETQYF. Here the CDR3 DNA reads TGTGCCAGCAGTTATTTTGCGGGAAGGGCCCAAGAGACCCAGTACTTC.

The V gene is TRBV28, the J gene TRBJ1-5; D ambiguous. The CDR3 has 11 residues. CDR1 MDHEN and CDR2 SYDVKM come from the germline V gene. The V gene lost 6 bases and the J gene lost 9 bases, with 9 bases spanning the gap. CDR3 bases: TGTGCCAGCAGCATTGCGGGGCCCCAGCATTTT. Its protein is CASSIAGPQHF.

This clone appeared many times. The CDR3 coding sequence is TGTGCCAGCAGTTCGGGAGGGCACAATGAGCAGTTCTTC. This encodes CASSSGGHNEQFF. This chain uses TRBV6-4 with TRBJ2-1, with 8 positions matching TRBD2. This CDR3 region has 13 residues. With V trimmed by 5 bases and J by 5 bases, 2 bases remained unmatched. Germline CDR1 MRHNA, CDR2 SNTAGT.

The V and J genes are TRBV29-1 and TRBJ2-3; perhaps TRBD2 as D (5 bases). Trimming cost V 5 bases and J 8 bases, with 8 bases left between them. Germline CDR1 is SQVTM and CDR2 is ANQGSEA. This CDR3 region has 10 residues. CDR3 nucleotides: TGCAGCGTTCTGAGGGTTACGCAGTATTTT. Its protein is CSVLRVTQYF.